The 28 T cell receptor beta chains below all came from one sample that was sequenced in a study of blood T cell repertoires in COVID-19. Only in-frame clones appear in the TCRdb table, and some are missing; sequencing was by immunoSEQ multiplex PCR. The profile covers nearly 110,000 clones, with around 80% appearing a single time and approximately 4.3% taken by the ten largest. The sample comprised peripheral blood. The receptor set was obtained from an older man with acute or convalescent COVID-19.

The V call is TRBV6-6, the J call TRBJ2-2; D call uncertain. The CDR3 is 15 amino acids. Trimming removed 0 bases at V and 6 bases at J, with 11 bases between. From germline, CDR1 is MNHNY and CDR2 SVGAGI (reference sequence). CDR3 sequence: CASSYSDPGPGELFF. The CDR3 coding sequence is TGTGCCAGCAGTTACTCGGATCCTGGGCCCGGGGAGCTGTTTTTT.

This chain links TRBV6-2 or TRBV6-3 with TRBJ1-2; D unclear. The CDR3 runs 14 residues. Germline V gives CDR1 MNHEY, CDR2 SVGEGT. With 0 bases removed from V and 1 base from J, the gap between germline ends came to 6 bases. The CDR3 DNA reads TGTGCCAGCAGTTACTCCGAGCTTAACTATGGCTACACCTTC. Amino acids: CASSYSELNYGYTF.

This chain joins TRBV7-2 and TRBJ1-5; no clear D. The ends were cut back, 1 base at V and 0 bases at J, with 7 bases in the middle. Germline V lookup: CDR1 SGHTA, CDR2 FQGNSA. The CDR3 spans 15 residues. CDR3 sequence (DNA): TGTGCCAGCAGCTTAGGAGGTTTTAGCAATCAGCCCCAGCATTTT. Translating gives CASSLGGFSNQPQHF.

The V and J genes are TRBV10-3 and TRBJ1-1; D uncertain. The CDR3 runs to 13 residues. Germline V gene data show CDR1 as ENHRY and CDR2 as SYGVKD. The ends were cut back, 3 bases at V and 11 bases at J, with 16 bases in the middle. CDR3 sequence reads: CAISDSVSYEAFF. In nucleotides, the CDR3 is TGTGCCATCAGTGATTCCGTTTCTTACGAGGCTTTCTTT.

The V gene is TRBV11-2, the J gene TRBJ2-4, with D unclear. CDR3 length: 17 amino acids. Deletions cut 0 bases from V and 0 bases from J, with 12 bases between. Germline V lookup: CDR1 SGHAT, CDR2 FQNNGV. CDR3 region: CASSLDWQAVAKNIQYF. In DNA form, the CDR3 reads TGTGCCAGCAGCTTAGATTGGCAGGCTGTAGCCAAAAACATTCAGTACTTC.

The chain couples TRBV6-2 or TRBV6-3 to TRBJ2-7, with 8 bases that match TRBD1. Germline CDR1 MNHEY, CDR2 SVGEGT. The CDR3 runs 13 residues. V dropped 5 bases and J dropped 4; count of bases not matched to a gene: 4. CDR3 sequence: CASSNGQGYEQYF. Written as DNA, the CDR3 is TGTGCCAGCAGTAACGGACAGGGTTACGAGCAGTACTTC.

The DNA of the CDR3 is TGTGCCAGCTCACCAAAGAAGGCCCTAAGCGACAATGAGCAGTTCTTC. This encodes CASSPKKALSDNEQFF. V and J are TRBV18 and TRBJ2-1; D is uncertain. Per the germline V gene, CDR1 is KGHSH and CDR2 is LQKENI. V lost 2 bases and J 5 bases, leaving 16 bases between the germline ends. This CDR3 is built from 16 residues.

For this clone: The CDR3 carries no conserved terminal phenylalanine or tryptophan, so it likely arises from a read error. The DNA is left out, because the CDR3 cannot be placed on it with certainty; the CDR3 is given as TCRdb lists it. V and J are TRBV4-3 and TRBJ2-7; whether TRBD1, the table's D call, matches the DNA was not checked. Germline CDR1 is LGHNA and CDR2 is YSLEER. The CDR3 spans 14 residues, counting both ends. CDR3: CASSQEGRGQGRTC.

The chain recombines TRBV6-5 with TRBJ2-3; the match to TRBD1 covers 7 bases. J lost 2 bases, V lost 6 bases, and 8 bases had no gene match. The CDR3 is 15 residues long. From germline, CDR1 is MNHEY and CDR2 SVGAGI. CDR3 residues: CASRATDRVTDTQYF. The CDR3 bases are TGTGCCAGCAGAGCGACAGACAGGGTCACAGATACGCAGTATTTT.

The chain recombines TRBV7-3 with TRBJ2-1, with D possibly matching TRBD1 (6 bases). V was shortened by 2 bases and J by 5 bases, with 7 bases between the two germline ends. This CDR3 has 13 residues. Looked up from germline, CDR1 is SGHTA and CDR2 is FQGTGA. The DNA of the CDR3 is TGTGCCAGCAGCTTATACAGGGACAATGAGCAGTTCTTC. It translates to CASSLYRDNEQFF.

The chain couples TRBV28 to TRBJ2-7; TRBD1 agrees at 7 bases. The CDR3 is made up of 16 amino acids. Germline CDR1 and CDR2: MDHEN and SYDVKM. Trimming took 5 bases from V and 2 from J; bases not matched to a gene: 12. CDR3 DNA sequence: TGTGCCAGCAGTCCTGCCACACAGGGGTATACCTACGAGCAGTACTTC. This codes for CASSPATQGYTYEQYF.

V and J are TRBV5-1 and TRBJ2-1; 7 positions match TRBD1. The CDR3 is 14 amino acids. Trimming cost V 5 bases and J 6 bases; bases outside gene matches: 8. Germline-derived CDR1 and CDR2 are SGHRS and YFSETQ. CDR3 coding DNA: TGCGCCAGCAGAACCGGGACAGCTTCCAATGAGCAGTTCTTC. This codes for CASRTGTASNEQFF.

DNA for the CDR3: TGTGCCAGCAGTTACCCCGAGGGAGCGGGGGGTATTGAGCAGTTCTTC. This gives the protein CASSYPEGAGGIEQFF. J is TRBJ2-1 and V is TRBV6-2 or TRBV6-3, with TRBD2 matching over 9 bases. V was clipped by 2 bases and J by 9 bases; unmatched bases: 11. The CDR3 extends over 16 amino acids. Germline CDR1 and CDR2: MNHEY and SVGEGT.

Regarding this clone: Other DNA sequences within the sample encode an identical CDR3. The chain joins TRBV5-1 to TRBJ1-1; D is undetermined. Germline assignment: CDR1 SGHRS and CDR2 YFSETQ. The CDR3 has 14 amino acids. V lost 0 bases to trimming and J lost 2 bases, with 8 bases between them. CDR3: CASSLGQANTEAFF. CDR3 nucleotides: TGCGCCAGCAGCTTGGGACAAGCCAACACTGAAGCTTTCTTT.

The chain is built from TRBV7-2 and TRBJ2-2; maybe TRBD1 (6 bases). This CDR3 region has 14 residues. Trimming removed 4 bases from V and 4 bases from J, with 10 bases in between. Germline V gene sequence: CDR1 SGHTA, CDR2 FQGNSA. Written as DNA, the CDR3 is TGTGCCAGCAGCTCCGGACAGATCACCGGGGAGCTGTTTTTT. It translates to CASSSGQITGELFF. Full variable domain (rest looked up from reference TRBV7-2 and TRBJ2-2): GAGVSQSPSNKVTEKGKDVELRCDPISGHTALYWYRQSLGQGLEFLIYFQGNSAPDKSGLPSDRFSAERTGGSVSTLTIQRTQQEDSAVYLCASSSGQITGELFFGEGSRLTVL.

This clone was observed a few times. This sequence joins TRBV2 and TRBJ1-2; D remains ambiguous. Trimming left V 5 bases short and J 3 bases short, with 7 bases between. Germline V gene data show CDR1 as SNHLY and CDR2 as FYNNEI. The CDR3 sequence is 12 residues long. CDR3 bases: TGTGCCAGCAGTTTGCAGGACTATGGCTACACCTTC. Translating it yields CASSLQDYGYTF.

The chain is built from TRBV19 and TRBJ1-6; D might be TRBD1 (6 bases). Germline V gene lookup returns CDR1 LNHDA and CDR2 SQIVND (reference sequence). The germline V and J ends were trimmed by 6 bases and 4 bases, with 13 bases remaining between them. The CDR3 contains 15 residues. CDR3 nucleotide sequence: TGTGCCAGTAGAAGGGGGGGCGGATATAATTCACCCCTCCACTTT. It encodes CASRRGGGYNSPLHF.

The rearrangement links TRBV5-4 to TRBJ2-1, with TRBD2 identical over 9 bases. CDR1 SGHNT and CDR2 YYREEE come from the germline V gene (reference sequence). The trim removed 4 bases at V and 5 bases at J, leaving 4 bases unmatched. This CDR3 is 14 amino acids long. The CDR3 here is CASSPGLADNEQFF. DNA of the CDR3: TGTGCCAGCAGCCCGGGACTAGCAGACAATGAGCAGTTCTTC.

CDR3: CALAVASGGREYNEQFF. For the CDR3, the DNA is TGTGCCCTCGCGGTGGCTAGCGGGGGGAGGGAGTACAATGAGCAGTTCTTC. The gene calls are TRBV21-1 and TRBJ2-1; the listed D gene, TRBD2, was not tested against the DNA. TRBV21-1 has pseudogene status. CDR3 length: 17 amino acids.

The chain uses TRBV19 and TRBJ2-7; TRBD1 aligns across 9 bases. The CDR3 contains 15 residues. Looked up from germline, CDR1 is LNHDA and CDR2 is SQIVND (reference sequence). The V and J ends lost 4 bases and 0 bases, in that order; junction bases with no gene match: 4. CDR3 residues: CASSTGQGSSYEQYF. The CDR3 DNA reads as TGTGCCAGTAGTACCGGACAGGGGAGCTCCTACGAGCAGTACTTC.

The V and J genes are TRBV25-1 and TRBJ1-1; perhaps TRBD1 as D (6 bases). CDR1 is MGHDK, CDR2 SYGVNS, per germline. The V gene lost 8 bases and the J gene lost 4 bases, with 14 bases spanning the gap. The CDR3 is 13 residues long. CDR3 protein: CASRRGAGTEAFF. The CDR3 DNA follows: TGTGCCAGCCGCCGGGGGGCGGGCACTGAAGCTTTCTTT.

The V call is TRBV5-6, the J call TRBJ1-2; D gene ambiguous. The germline V gene encodes CDR1 SGHDT and CDR2 YYEEEE. There are 11 residues in the CDR3. The germline V and J ends were trimmed by 1 base and 7 bases, with 5 bases remaining between them. CDR3 coding DNA: TGTGCCAGCAGCTTGTCGGTTGGCTACACCTTC. It is translated as CASSLSVGYTF.

The chain carries TRBV3-1 (or the pseudogene TRBV3-2) and TRBJ1-3, with D possibly matching TRBD1 (6 bases). Germline V gene sequence: CDR1 LGHDT, CDR2 YNNKEL (reference sequence). The CDR3 sequence is 14 residues long. V shed 5 bases and J shed 0 bases, with 8 bases lying between them. CDR3: CASSSGASGNTIYF. The CDR3 region has the DNA TGTGCCAGCAGCTCAGGGGCCTCTGGAAACACCATATATTTT.

The chain couples TRBV5-1 to TRBJ2-1; D is undetermined. The germline gives CDR1 SGHRS, CDR2 YFSETQ. The CDR3 runs to 13 residues. The V gene lost 5 bases and the J gene lost 9 bases, with 15 bases spanning the gap. The CDR3 bases are TGCGCCAGCAGGCCGACCCTAGGTGCTGAGCAGTTCTTC. It encodes CASRPTLGAEQFF.

The genes are TRBV7-3 and TRBJ1-6, with 9 bases aligning to TRBD1. CDR3 length equals 17 residues. CDR1 is SGHTA and CDR2 is FQGTGA in the germline V gene. V lost 0 bases, J lost 9 bases, and 9 bases stayed unmatched. The CDR3 coding sequence is TGTGCCAGCAGCTTAACCGGGACAGGGCTCGGAGGTTCACCCCTCCACTTT. Its protein product is CASSLTGTGLGGSPLHF. Variable domain in full (rest from reference TRBV7-3 and TRBJ1-6): GAGVSQTPSNKVTEKGKYVELRCDPISGHTALYWYRQSLGQGPEFLIYFQGTGAADDSGLPNDRFFAVRPEGSVSTLKIQRTERGDSAVYLCASSLTGTGLGGSPLHFGNGTRLTVT.

The rearrangement joins TRBV2 to TRBJ2-5; 7 nucleotides match TRBD2. This CDR3 has 14 amino acids. Trimming cost V 4 bases and J 3 bases; bases outside gene matches: 5. CDR1 is SNHLY, CDR2 FYNNEI, per germline. This CDR3 reads CASSGGLAEETQYF. Written as DNA, the CDR3 is TGTGCCAGCAGTGGAGGGCTAGCGGAAGAGACCCAGTACTTC.

The chain carries TRBV27 and TRBJ2-1; D is uncertain. The CDR3 contains 11 residues. CDR1 and CDR2 (germline): MNHEY, SMNVEV (reference sequence). With 3 bases removed from V and 8 bases from J, the gap between germline ends came to 5 bases. CDR3 region: CASSFFDEQFF. DNA for the CDR3: TGTGCCAGCAGTTTTTTCGATGAGCAGTTCTTC.

J is TRBJ1-1 and V is TRBV10-1; tentative D call: TRBD1 (6 bases). The CDR3 loop spans 14 amino acids. Germline V gene lookup returns CDR1 WNHNN and CDR2 SYGVQD (reference sequence). Trimming cost V 5 bases and J 7 bases, with 17 bases left between them. The CDR3 loop is CASSPAGTKGEAFF. DNA of the CDR3: TGCGCCAGCAGTCCGGCCGGGACAAAGGGTGAAGCTTTCTTT.